What follows is one T cell receptor (beta chain) and its context. This receptor's antigen is unknown. No quality values exist for individual bases; no much larger clone is one base distant. The data belong to a study of post-analysis software for immune sequencing data (dated by TCRdb to the mid-2010s). A note on the overall study: Relapsing-remitting, secondary progressive and progressive-relapsing multiple sclerosis were recorded as disease courses, and subtype annotation was lacking for some patients. The patient repertoires were set against approximately 10 previously published healthy control repertoires from donors whose ages ranged from roughly 6 to 26 years. A subset of samples was prepared in parallel using single-end sample barcoding, then pooled and co-amplified after Illumina adapter ligation.

The CDR3, cysteine through phenylalanine, is 15 amino acids long. CDR3 DNA only is kept here, 45 bases in frame from base 1. Trimming takes 5 bases off V and 3 bases off J; junction bases not matched to a gene: 2. Libraries were constructed by PCR. Sequencing was performed on an Illumina HiSeq 2500. To reduce PCR and sequencing biases, unique molecular identifiers were built into the TCR beta cDNA libraries. Approximately 500,000 cDNA molecules were obtained per 1 to 10 million input T cells, so each molecule approximated one T cell. The patient libraries were prepared and sequenced with the same protocol used for the earlier healthy control dataset. Within a given batch, samples were prepared together, multiplexed and sequenced on the same HiSeq lane. For the original study's pipeline: MIGEC handled the raw barcoded reads, throwing out single-read molecular identifier groups before consensus assembly and CDR3 extraction. VDJtools was used for post-analysis of the clonotype tables, and diversity was normalized by down-sampling every dataset to the size of the smallest sample. Repertoire overlap clustering matched CDR3 amino acid but not nucleotide sequences to correct batch-related cross-sample contamination. The public reads were quality trimmed at Q25 with fastp and then assembled into clones with MiXCR by TCRdb, keeping productive beta chains. Each entry merges the rows of one CDR3 protein and shows their most common DNA and genes. These V and J calls derive from TCRdb rather than the authors' analysis. The sample profile shows some 800,000 distinct CDR3 sequences; about half of them were found once. Over 4.5% of the sample goes to the ten largest clones.

Here is what the overall study found, with its caveats: Significantly higher frequencies in patients than in controls were found for several TRBV segments, including TRBV5-6, TRBV5-1 and TRBV20-1. The control group was slightly older than the multiple sclerosis patient group. Strong co-clustering of samples prepared in the same batch was shown by direct clustering with F measure, prompting a batch-effect correction. Compared with controls, multiple sclerosis patients had significantly lower normalized Chao1 diversity, a finding suggesting substantial peripheral T-cell clonal expansion.

To demonstrate the VDJtools post-analysis software, the study profiled TCR beta repertoires from the peripheral blood of some 13 young patients with multiple sclerosis. The multiple sclerosis patients were children and adolescents between roughly 6 and 15 years of age. The rearrangement joined TRBV12-3 or TRBV12-4 to TRBJ2-3; TRBD2 matches 13 bases in the middle. The sequence was obtained from a girl aged 10-17 years with multiple sclerosis. Sequenced material: blood. The DNA sequence is given as TGTGCCAGCAGTGGACTAGCGGGAGATACAGATACGCAGTATTTT. The encoded protein is CASSGLAGDTDTQYF.